This TCR beta chain was documented in a study of blood T cell repertoires in COVID-19. Study summary: The origin of the acute and convalescent COVID-19 samples was the United States, Italy and Spain.

Using immunoSEQ multiplex PCR, the repertoire was profiled, and TCRdb retains in-frame clones only, with some absent. Among roughly 290,000 clones listed, around nine tenths were seen once. Individuals aged roughly 18 to 95 years were recruited from some 26 US areas. Cohort assignment relied on participant-reported clinical history. All recovered Cohort 3 donors got two negative PCRs, got clearance, or saw symptom resolution. The sequencing sample was made of PBMCs or T cells enriched from blood (not recorded which). The source of this sequence is a woman in her forties who had recovered from COVID-19.

CDR3 bases: TGCAGCGTGGGGATGGTGGGGGCCGGCTACACCTTC. It codes for CSVGMVGAGYTF. V is TRBV29-1 and J is TRBJ1-2, with D maybe TRBD1 (6 bases). This CDR3 contains 12 residues. Trimming removed 6 bases at V and 8 bases at J, with 16 bases between. Looked up from germline, CDR1 is SQVTM and CDR2 is ANQGSEA. Based on the CDR3 plus reference TRBV29-1 and TRBJ1-2, the full variable domain is SAVISQKPSRDICQRGTSLTIQCQVDSQVTMMFWYRQQPGQSLTLIATANQGSEATYESGFVIDKFPISRPNLTFSTLTVSNMSPEDSSIYLCSVGMVGAGYTFGSGTRLTVV.